The T cell receptor (beta chain) under discussion was sequenced for a study of OX40 agonist ivuxolimab in advanced cancers. Across the whole study: Aged roughly 23 to 80 with a mean of approximately 57 years, they were around 85% male. Prior anti-PD-1, anti-PD-L1 or anti-CTLA-4 therapy was allowed; roughly 40% had some.

Individuals having autoimmune disease history or systemic immunosuppression were not enrolled. Sequencing was performed with immunoSEQ multiplex PCR; in TCRdb, only in-frame clones are kept and a portion is missing. The table records tens of thousands of clones, approximately 83% of them present only once. This CDR3 has 15 residues. CDR1 is GTSNPN, CDR2 SVGIG, per germline (reference sequence). Trimming at V came to 0 bases and at J to 4 bases, leaving 8 bases not matched to a gene. This clonotype originated in an adult with an advanced solid tumor such as melanoma, head and neck, liver or kidney cancer. This chain connects TRBV30 to TRBJ2-5; 7 bases fit TRBD2. The input for sequencing was CD4+ or CD8+ T cells sorted from blood, taken in a trial of the OX40 agonist ivuxolimab. The CDR3 DNA sequence: TGTGCCTGGAGTGTATGGGGGGGGGTTGGAGAGACCCAGTACTTC. It translates to CAWSVWGGVGETQYF.